These 11 T cell receptor beta chains were all obtained from the same sample, sequenced in a study of blood T cell repertoires in COVID-19. Only in-frame clones appear in the TCRdb table, and some are missing; sequencing was by immunoSEQ multiplex PCR. The sample lists under 250,000 clones, about 80% seen once, with 4% to 5.5% in the top ten. The source material was peripheral blood. The receptors were gathered from a man aged 50-59 years with active or convalescent COVID-19.

The chain links TRBV7-2 to TRBJ2-7; 8 bases align to TRBD1. Trimming at V came to 0 bases and at J to 6 bases, leaving 4 bases not matched to a gene. CDR3 size: 14 residues. Germline assignment: CDR1 SGHTA and CDR2 FQGNSA. In nucleotides, the CDR3 is TGTGCCAGCAGCTTAGCGAGGACAGGGCGCGAGCAGTACTTC. As protein: CASSLARTGREQYF.

V is TRBV24-1 and J is TRBJ2-6; D gene uncertain. Germline lookup yields CDR1 KGHDR and CDR2 SFDVKD. This CDR3 has 16 amino acids. V was cut by 3 bases and J by 2 bases, with 10 bases left in between. Here the CDR3 DNA reads TGTGCCACCAGTGATCGCAAAAGCCCTGGGGCCAACGTCCTGACTTTC. This codes for CATSDRKSPGANVLTF.

This clone was seen only once. The rearrangement links TRBV14 to TRBJ1-3; D gene uncertain. The length of the CDR3 is 16 residues. Trimming pared 6 bases from V and 2 bases from J, leaving 17 bases between. Germline CDR1 and CDR2: SGHDN and FVKESK. CDR3 sequence reads: CASSKVGSGTGNTIYF. The DNA for the CDR3 is TGTGCCAGCAGTAAGGTTGGATCGGGGACTGGAAACACCATATATTTT.

The rearrangement joins TRBV6-5 to TRBJ1-1; TRBD1 is a possible D gene (6 bases). The CDR3 has 15 amino acids. CDR1 is MNHEY, CDR2 SVGAGI, per germline. Deletions cut 4 bases from V and 5 bases from J, with 17 bases between. The CDR3 loop reads CASSWGGHQRTEAFF. CDR3 bases: TGTGCCAGCAGTTGGGGGGGACACCAACGGACTGAAGCTTTCTTT.

This clone came up a few times. The genes are TRBV28 and TRBJ1-2, with D perhaps TRBD1 (5 bases). V dropped 5 bases and J dropped 4 bases, with 20 bases sitting between them. Germline V gene data show CDR1 as MDHEN and CDR2 as SYDVKM. The CDR3 loop spans 16 amino acids. CDR3 residues: CASSPYAGPFLYGYTF. In DNA, the CDR3 is TGTGCCAGCAGTCCCTATGCAGGGCCCTTCCTCTATGGCTACACCTTC.

This rearrangement joins TRBV4-2 to TRBJ2-7; TRBD2 agrees at 14 bases. The CDR3 covers 15 residues. Trimming took 3 bases from V and 6 from J; bases not matched to a gene: 4. Germline-derived CDR1 and CDR2 are LGHNA and YNFKEQ. In nucleotides, the CDR3 is TGTGCCAGCAGCCAGCAGACTAGCGGGGGGGGCGAGCAGTACTTC. Translation: CASSQQTSGGGEQYF.

The chain carries TRBV30 and TRBJ2-5, with TRBD2 matching over 13 bases. Losses at the gene ends were 0 bases for V and 9 bases for J; bases not matched to a gene: 7. This CDR3 region has 15 residues. The germline CDR1 and CDR2 sequences are GTSNPN and SVGIG (reference sequence). The CDR3 DNA follows: TGTGCCTGGAGTGTAGGACTAGCGGGGGAGGTTGCCCAGTACTTC. The encoded protein is CAWSVGLAGEVAQYF.

The gene calls are TRBV7-3 and TRBJ2-2, with D possibly being TRBD1 (5 bases). The V end was cut by 5 bases, the J end by 3 bases, with 7 bases between. CDR3 size: 13 residues. Germline loops: CDR1 SGHTA, CDR2 FQGTGA. The CDR3 loop is CASSSRDTGELFF. CDR3 sequence (DNA): TGTGCCAGCAGCAGCAGGGACACCGGGGAGCTGTTTTTT.

V is TRBV24-1 and J is TRBJ1-4; D may be TRBD1 (5 bases). The CDR3 consists of 16 residues. Germline V CDR1 and CDR2: KGHDR, SFDVKD. Trimming pared 4 bases from V and 0 bases from J, leaving 11 bases between. The CDR3 sequence is CATSDRRQTTNEKLFF. The CDR3 nucleotides are TGTGCCACCAGTGACCGCCGACAGACAACTAATGAAAAACTGTTTTTT.

This clone showed up just once. This rearrangement joins TRBV29-1 to TRBJ2-3, with 15 bases that match TRBD2. Per the germline V gene, CDR1 is SQVTM and CDR2 is ANQGSEA. This CDR3 contains 15 residues. V was clipped by 7 bases and J by 3 bases; unmatched bases: 5. The CDR3 here is CSGVGLAGGTDTQYF. The DNA of the CDR3 is TGCAGCGGGGTGGGACTAGCGGGGGGAACAGATACGCAGTATTTT.

This rearrangement joins TRBV9 to TRBJ1-1, with D possibly matching TRBD1 (6 bases). This CDR3 comprises 14 residues. Germline CDR1 and CDR2: SGDLS and YYNGEE. Trimming stripped 4 bases from V and 4 bases from J, with 14 bases between. The DNA of the CDR3 is TGTGCCAGCAGCAGGAACAGGGACCGCACTGAAGCTTTCTTT. Translating it yields CASSRNRDRTEAFF.